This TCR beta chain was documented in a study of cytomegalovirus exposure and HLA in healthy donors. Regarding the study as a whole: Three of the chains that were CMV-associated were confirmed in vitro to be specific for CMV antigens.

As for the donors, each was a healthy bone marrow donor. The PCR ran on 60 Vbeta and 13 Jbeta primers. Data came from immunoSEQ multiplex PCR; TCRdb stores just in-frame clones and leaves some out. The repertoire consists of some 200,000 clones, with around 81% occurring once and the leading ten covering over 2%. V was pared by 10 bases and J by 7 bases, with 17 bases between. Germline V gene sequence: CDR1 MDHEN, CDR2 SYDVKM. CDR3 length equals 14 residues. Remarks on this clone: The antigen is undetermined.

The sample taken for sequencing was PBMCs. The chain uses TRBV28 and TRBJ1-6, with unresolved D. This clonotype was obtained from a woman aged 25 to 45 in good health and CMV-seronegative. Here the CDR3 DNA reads TGTGCCATCCCGGGAGAGAAAAAGAATTCACCCCTCCACTTT. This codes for CAIPGEKKNSPLHF.